Presented here are 21 T cell receptor beta chains from one specimen sequenced in a study of cytomegalovirus exposure and HLA in healthy donors. Libraries were prepared by immunoSEQ multiplex PCR; TCRdb keeps only in-frame clonotypes and omits some of them. The data show approximately 160,000 clones, approximately 89% seen once. The specimen sequenced was PBMCs. The receptor source for this set is a woman younger than 35 in good health and CMV-seropositive.

This clone was counted a few times. The chain recombines TRBV19 with TRBJ1-5, with D uncertain. CDR3 length: 15 residues. CDR1 is LNHDA and CDR2 is SQIVND in the germline V gene (reference sequence). Trimming stripped 1 base from V and 4 bases from J, with 11 bases between. CDR3 loop: CASSIVTSFNQPQHF. The CDR3 bases are TGTGCCAGTAGTATAGTGACAAGTTTTAATCAGCCCCAGCATTTT.

The genes are TRBV7-9 and TRBJ1-4; D not resolved. The CDR3 is 16 residues long. V was cut by 3 bases and J by 5 bases, with 16 bases left in between. Germline CDR1 is SEHNR and CDR2 is FQNEAQ (reference sequence). The chain's CDR3 is CASSFPTREKNEKLFF. The CDR3 region has the DNA TGTGCCAGCAGCTTTCCGACCCGGGAAAAGAATGAAAAACTGTTTTTT.

The V and J genes are TRBV6-5 and TRBJ2-7; TRBD1 matches 7 bases. V lost 5 bases and J lost 5; bases outside the gene matches: 9. CDR1 and CDR2 from the germline V gene are MNHEY and SVGAGI. The CDR3 sequence is 14 residues long. This chain's CDR3 is CASSARDSTNEQYF. CDR3 nucleotides: TGTGCCAGCAGTGCCCGGGACAGCACAAACGAGCAGTACTTC.

This chain joins TRBV4-3 and TRBJ2-7; 9 positions agree with TRBD1. This CDR3 is built from 16 residues. The V and J ends lost 0 bases and 0 bases, in that order; junction bases with no gene match: 3. Germline V gives CDR1 LGHNA, CDR2 YSLEER. The CDR3 loop reads CASSQEVTGGSYEQYF. Here the CDR3 DNA reads TGCGCCAGCAGCCAAGAGGTGACAGGGGGCTCCTACGAGCAGTACTTC.

This chain uses TRBV30 with TRBJ1-3; possible D gene TRBD1, 6 bases. Deletions cut 5 bases from V and 9 bases from J, with 17 bases between. Germline loops: CDR1 GTSNPN, CDR2 SVGIG (reference sequence). CDR3 size: 13 residues. The CDR3 coding sequence is TGTGCCTGGGACCAGGGGATCCTTGGCACCATATATTTT. Amino acids: CAWDQGILGTIYF.

This clone was seen just once. The CDR3 here is CASSLSGTGNNYGYTF. As DNA, the CDR3 is TGTGCCAGTAGTCTCTCCGGGACAGGGAATAACTATGGCTACACCTTC. The J gene is TRBJ1-2, the V gene TRBV19; 9 bases line up with TRBD1. This CDR3 contains 16 residues. Trimming removed 5 bases from V and 1 base from J; junction bases left unmatched: 8. Per the germline V gene, CDR1 is LNHDA and CDR2 is SQIVND (reference sequence).

The rearrangement joins TRBV5-1 to TRBJ1-1; the D gene is possibly TRBD1 (6 bases). Germline V gene data show CDR1 as SGHRS and CDR2 as YFSETQ. The V and J ends lost 4 bases and 7 bases respectively, with 17 bases between them. This CDR3 has 14 residues. CDR3: CASSVGGGGGEAFF. CDR3 coding DNA: TGCGCCAGCAGCGTGGGCGGGGGCGGTGGTGAAGCTTTCTTT.

The chain combines TRBV7-9 with TRBJ2-7; D perhaps matches TRBD1 (6 bases). V lost 6 bases, J lost 4 bases, and 13 bases lay in between. The CDR3 is 13 residues long. Germline CDR1 SEHNR, CDR2 FQNEAQ (reference sequence). The CDR3 DNA follows: TGTGCCAGCAGACCGACAGGAGGATACGAGCAGTACTTC. Protein sequence: CASRPTGGYEQYF.

V is TRBV2 and J is TRBJ2-2; 10 bases map to TRBD2. V lost 2 bases, J lost 3 bases, and 6 bases stayed unmatched. CDR3 length equals 17 residues. Looked up from germline, CDR1 is SNHLY and CDR2 is FYNNEI. The CDR3 nucleotides read TGTGCCAGCAGTGAAATTTGGACTAGCGGTGACACCGGGGAGCTGTTTTTT. This gives the protein CASSEIWTSGDTGELFF.

This sequence joins TRBV27 and TRBJ2-7; TRBD2 might be the D (5 bases). Per germline, CDR1 MNHEY and CDR2 SMNVEV (reference sequence). V gave up 3 bases and J gave up 0 bases, with 12 bases separating them. This CDR3 is built from 15 residues. The DNA for the CDR3 is TGTGCCAGCAGTTTCCGAACGGGATACTCCTACGAGCAGTACTTC. Protein product: CASSFRTGYSYEQYF.

The V and J genes are TRBV5-1 and TRBJ2-7; weak D call: TRBD1 (6 bases). The CDR3 is 14 amino acids. Germline V gene data show CDR1 as SGHRS and CDR2 as YFSETQ. Trimming removed 0 bases at V and 2 bases at J, with 9 bases between. In DNA, the CDR3 is TGCGCCAGCAGCTTGGTCGGACAGCCCTACGAGCAGTACTTC. Its translation: CASSLVGQPYEQYF.

The chain is built from TRBV19 and TRBJ1-4, with TRBD1 matching over 7 bases. Losses at the gene ends were 10 bases for V and 0 bases for J; bases not matched to a gene: 11. CDR1 and CDR2 from the germline V gene are LNHDA and SQIVND (reference sequence). The CDR3 has 16 amino acids. The CDR3 coding sequence is TGTGCCACCAAGACAGGGATTATAGCAACTAATGAAAAACTGTTTTTT. Its protein is CATKTGIIATNEKLFF.

The V gene is TRBV5-5, the J gene TRBJ2-1; 7 positions match TRBD1. The junction had 10 bases not matched to a gene; V was cut back by 7 bases and J by 3 bases. CDR1 and CDR2 (germline): SGHKS, YYEKEE (reference sequence). CDR3 length: 15 residues. CDR3 coding DNA: TGTGCCAGCGACTTCAGGGGGACCGTCTACAATGAGCAGTTCTTC. This gives the protein CASDFRGTVYNEQFF. The full variable domain, rest sourced from reference TRBV5-5 and TRBJ2-1, is DAGVTQSPTHLIKTRGQQVTLRCSPISGHKSVSWYQQVLGQGPQFIFQYYEKEERGRGNFPDRFSARQFPNYSSELNVNALLLGDSALYLCASDFRGTVYNEQFFGPGTRLTVL.

The chain joins TRBV19 to TRBJ1-1; 7 bases agree with TRBD1. Germline CDR1 and CDR2: LNHDA and SQIVND (reference sequence). The CDR3 is 15 amino acids. The trim removed 4 bases at V and 3 bases at J, leaving 8 bases unmatched. CDR3 protein: CASSNLLTGHTEAFF. The CDR3 DNA is TGTGCCAGTAGTAACCTATTGACAGGGCACACTGAAGCTTTCTTT.

V gene TRBV5-4 combines with J gene TRBJ2-7, with TRBD2 matching 12 bases. With V trimmed by 4 bases and J by 5 bases, 7 bases remained unmatched. Germline assignment: CDR1 SGHNT and CDR2 YYREEE (reference sequence). The CDR3 totals 15 residues. The CDR3 sequence: CASSTTSGSVNEQYF. The CDR3 DNA sequence: TGTGCCAGCAGCACGACTAGCGGGAGCGTTAACGAGCAGTACTTC.

This chain links TRBV5-1 with TRBJ2-1, with 7 bases aligning to TRBD1. V lost 2 bases, J lost 3 bases, and 2 bases stayed unmatched. The germline V gene has CDR1 SGHRS and CDR2 YFSETQ. CDR3 length equals 14 residues. The CDR3 DNA reads as TGCGCCAGCAGCTTTGGACAGGACTACAATGAGCAGTTCTTC. Protein sequence: CASSFGQDYNEQFF. The full variable domain, its missing parts supplied by reference TRBV5-1 and TRBJ2-1, is KAGVTQTPRYLIKTRGQQVTLSCSPISGHRSVSWYQQTPGQGLQFLFEYFSETQRNKGNFPGRFSGRQFSNSRSEMNVSTLELGDSALYLCASSFGQDYNEQFFGPGTRLTVL.

This chain connects TRBV18 to TRBJ1-1; D is perhaps TRBD1 (6 bases). The CDR3 contains 14 residues. Germline V gene data show CDR1 as KGHSH and CDR2 as LQKENI. V shed 5 bases and J shed 3 bases, with 13 bases lying between them. CDR3 in DNA: TGTGCCAGCTCATCGCACACAGGGTACACTGAAGCTTTCTTT. This sequence encodes CASSSHTGYTEAFF.

This clone showed up just a few times. The genes are TRBV6-4 and TRBJ2-2; TRBD2 matches at 7 bases. Germline-derived CDR1 and CDR2 are MRHNA and SNTAGT. The length of the CDR3 is 16 residues. V was clipped by 2 bases and J by 4 bases; unmatched bases: 7. CDR3 sequence (DNA): TGTGCCAGCAGTGACGGGTCGGGAGGAGGCACCGGGGAGCTGTTTTTT. The encoded protein is CASSDGSGGGTGELFF.

The chain recombines TRBV5-8 with TRBJ2-3, with D perhaps TRBD1 (6 bases). The V end lost 0 bases, the J end lost 1 base, and 12 bases lay between the germline ends. The CDR3 spans 16 residues. Per germline, CDR1 SGHTS and CDR2 YDEGEE. The CDR3 protein is CASSLGLQGGTDTQYF. CDR3 in DNA: TGTGCCAGCAGCTTGGGCTTACAGGGAGGCACAGATACGCAGTATTTT.

This clone was observed a few times. V usage is TRBV9 and J usage is TRBJ2-7, with 8 bases fitting TRBD2. The CDR3 totals 14 residues. CDR1 SGDLS and CDR2 YYNGEE come from the germline V gene. V lost 4 bases to trimming and J lost 4 bases; unmatched junction nucleotides: 7. The CDR3 reads CASSTGGERYEQYF. The CDR3 coding sequence is TGTGCCAGCAGCACCGGGGGGGAACGGTACGAGCAGTACTTC.

This chain connects TRBV2 to TRBJ1-2, with unresolved D. CDR1 is SNHLY, CDR2 FYNNEI, per germline. Trimming took off 3 bases at V and 0 bases at J, with 8 bases between the two ends. This CDR3 is built from 14 residues. CDR3 loop: CASSDSRANYGYTF. The CDR3 nucleotides are TGTGCCAGCAGTGATTCTAGAGCTAACTATGGCTACACCTTC.